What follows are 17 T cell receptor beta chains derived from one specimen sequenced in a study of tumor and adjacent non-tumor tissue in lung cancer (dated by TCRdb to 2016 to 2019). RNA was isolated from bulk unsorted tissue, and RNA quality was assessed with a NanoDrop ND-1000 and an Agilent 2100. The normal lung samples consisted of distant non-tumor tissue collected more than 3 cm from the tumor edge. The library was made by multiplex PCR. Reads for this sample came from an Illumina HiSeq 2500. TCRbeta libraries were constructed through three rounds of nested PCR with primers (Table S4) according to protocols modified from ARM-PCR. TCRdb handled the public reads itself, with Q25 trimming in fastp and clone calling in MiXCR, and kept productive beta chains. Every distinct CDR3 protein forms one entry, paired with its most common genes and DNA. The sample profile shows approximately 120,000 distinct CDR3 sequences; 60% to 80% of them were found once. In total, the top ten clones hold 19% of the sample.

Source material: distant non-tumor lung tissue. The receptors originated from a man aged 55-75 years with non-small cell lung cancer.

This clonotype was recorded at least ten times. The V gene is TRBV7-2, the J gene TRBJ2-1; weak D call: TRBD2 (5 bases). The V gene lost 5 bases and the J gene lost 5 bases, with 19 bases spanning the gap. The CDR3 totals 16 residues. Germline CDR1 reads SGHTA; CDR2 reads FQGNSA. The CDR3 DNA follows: TGTGCCAGCAGCCTTTTCTCTGCGGGTCTGAACAATGAGCAGTTCTTC. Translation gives CASSLFSAGLNNEQFF.

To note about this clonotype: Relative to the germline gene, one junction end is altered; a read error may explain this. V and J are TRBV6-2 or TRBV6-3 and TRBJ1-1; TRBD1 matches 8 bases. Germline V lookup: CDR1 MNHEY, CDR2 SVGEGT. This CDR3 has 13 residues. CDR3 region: CASSHGQGIEVFF. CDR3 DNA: TGTGCCAGCAGTCACGGACAGGGCATTGAAGTTTTCTTT.

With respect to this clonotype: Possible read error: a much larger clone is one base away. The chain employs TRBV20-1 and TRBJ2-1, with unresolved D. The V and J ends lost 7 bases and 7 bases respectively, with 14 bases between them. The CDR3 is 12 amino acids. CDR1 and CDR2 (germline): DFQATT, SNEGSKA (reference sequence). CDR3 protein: CSVGQKANEQFF. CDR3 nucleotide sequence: TGCAGTGTGGGTCAGAAGGCAAATGAGCAGTTCTTC.

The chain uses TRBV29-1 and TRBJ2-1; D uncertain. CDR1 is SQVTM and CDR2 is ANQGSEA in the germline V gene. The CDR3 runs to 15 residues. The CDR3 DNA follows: TGCGGTCTTGAAGGTAAACACAGCTCCTACAATGAGCAGTTCTTC. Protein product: CGLEGKHSSYNEQFF.

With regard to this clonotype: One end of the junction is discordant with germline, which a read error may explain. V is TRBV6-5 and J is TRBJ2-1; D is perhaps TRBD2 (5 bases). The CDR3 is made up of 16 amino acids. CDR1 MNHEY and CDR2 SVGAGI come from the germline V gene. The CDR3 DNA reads TGTGTCAGCAGTTACTCGGGCGAGAGGGCCCACAATGAGCAGTTCTTC. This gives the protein CVSSYSGERAHNEQFF.

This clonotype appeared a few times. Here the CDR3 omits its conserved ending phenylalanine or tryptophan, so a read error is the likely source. CDR3 bases: TGTGCCGGCAGCTTAGCGGAGACCGTCTCCTACGAGCAGTACTTA. Its protein is CAGSLAETVSYEQYL. V is TRBV7-8 and J is TRBJ2-7, with D maybe TRBD2 (6 bases). CDR1 is SGHVS, CDR2 FQNEAQ, per germline. The CDR3 covers 15 residues.

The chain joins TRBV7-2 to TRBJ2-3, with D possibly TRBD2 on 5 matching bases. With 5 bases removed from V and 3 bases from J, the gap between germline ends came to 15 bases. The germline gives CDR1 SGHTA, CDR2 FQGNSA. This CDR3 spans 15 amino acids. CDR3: CASSHPVDSTDTQYF. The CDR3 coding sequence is TGTGCCAGCAGCCACCCGGTGGACTCGACAGATACGCAGTATTTT.

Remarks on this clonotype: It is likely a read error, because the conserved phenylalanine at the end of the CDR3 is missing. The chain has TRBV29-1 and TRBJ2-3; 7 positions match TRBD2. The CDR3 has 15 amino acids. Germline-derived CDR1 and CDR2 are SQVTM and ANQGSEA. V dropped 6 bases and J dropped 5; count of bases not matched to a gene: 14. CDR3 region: CSVQGTIGNRDTQYL. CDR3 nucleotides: TGCAGCGTGCAAGGGACTATCGGAAACAGAGATACGCAGTATCTT.

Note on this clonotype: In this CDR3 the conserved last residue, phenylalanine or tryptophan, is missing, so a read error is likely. The CDR3 region is CAANPPRGSKDTQYS. The CDR3 region has the DNA TGTGCCGCTAACCCCCCGCGCGGGAGCAAAGATACGCAGTATTCT. This chain links TRBV6-1 with TRBJ2-3, with 7 bases aligning to TRBD2. CDR1 is MNHNS, CDR2 SASEGT, per germline. The CDR3 length is 15 residues.

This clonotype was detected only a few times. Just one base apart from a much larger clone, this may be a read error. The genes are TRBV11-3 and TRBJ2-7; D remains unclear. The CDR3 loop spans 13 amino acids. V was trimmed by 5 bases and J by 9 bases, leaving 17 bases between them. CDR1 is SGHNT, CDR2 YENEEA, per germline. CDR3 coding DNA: TGTGCCAGCAGCCTTCCTGCTGGTGAGCCGCAGTACTTC. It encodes CASSLPAGEPQYF.

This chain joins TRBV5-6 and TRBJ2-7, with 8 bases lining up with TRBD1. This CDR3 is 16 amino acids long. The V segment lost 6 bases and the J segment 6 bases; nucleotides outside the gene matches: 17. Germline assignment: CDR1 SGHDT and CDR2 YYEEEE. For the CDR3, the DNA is TGTGCCAGCAACATCCGGGACAGGCTCGTCCTATCCGAGCAGTACTTC. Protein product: CASNIRDRLVLSEQYF.

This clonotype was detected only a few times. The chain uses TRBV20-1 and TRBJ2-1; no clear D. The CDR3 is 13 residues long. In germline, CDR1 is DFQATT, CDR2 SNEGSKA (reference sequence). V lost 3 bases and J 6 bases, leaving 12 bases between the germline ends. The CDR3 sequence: CSASLGKGNEQFF. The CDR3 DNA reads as TGCAGTGCTAGTCTGGGGAAGGGCAATGAGCAGTTCTTC.

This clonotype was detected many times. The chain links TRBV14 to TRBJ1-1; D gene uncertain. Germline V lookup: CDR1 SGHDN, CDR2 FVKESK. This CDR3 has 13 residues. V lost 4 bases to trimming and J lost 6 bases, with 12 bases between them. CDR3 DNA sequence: TGTGCCAGCAGCCGTCTGACTGTCCCTGAAGCTTTCTTT. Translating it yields CASSRLTVPEAFF.

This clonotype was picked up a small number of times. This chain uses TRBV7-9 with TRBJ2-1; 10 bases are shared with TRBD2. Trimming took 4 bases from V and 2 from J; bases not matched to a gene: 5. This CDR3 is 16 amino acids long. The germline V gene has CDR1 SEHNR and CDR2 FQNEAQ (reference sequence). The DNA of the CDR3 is TGTGCCAGCAGCTCTTTACTAGCGGGGACCTACAATGAGCAGTTCTTC. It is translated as CASSSLLAGTYNEQFF.

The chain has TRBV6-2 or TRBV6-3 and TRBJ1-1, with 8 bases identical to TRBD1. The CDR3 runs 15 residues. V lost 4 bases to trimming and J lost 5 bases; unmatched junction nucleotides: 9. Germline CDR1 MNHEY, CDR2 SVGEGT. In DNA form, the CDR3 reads TGTGCCAGCAGTTGGCCCGACAGGGGTGGAACTGAAGCTTTCTTT. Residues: CASSWPDRGGTEAFF.

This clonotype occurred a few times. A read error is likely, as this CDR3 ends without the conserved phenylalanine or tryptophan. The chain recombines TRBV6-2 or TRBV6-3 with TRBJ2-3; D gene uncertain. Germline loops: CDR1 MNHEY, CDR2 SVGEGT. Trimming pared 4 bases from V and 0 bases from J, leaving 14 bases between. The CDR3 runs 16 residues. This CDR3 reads CASSSSGQPSTDTQYL. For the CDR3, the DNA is TGTGCCAGCAGTTCCTCGGGTCAACCTAGCACAGATACGCAGTATCTT.

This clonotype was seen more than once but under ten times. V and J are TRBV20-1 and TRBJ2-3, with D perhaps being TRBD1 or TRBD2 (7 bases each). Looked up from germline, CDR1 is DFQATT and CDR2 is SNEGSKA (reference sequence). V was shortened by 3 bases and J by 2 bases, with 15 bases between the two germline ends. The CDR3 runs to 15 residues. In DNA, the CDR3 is TGCAGTGCTAGGCCTACAGGGGACTACACAGATACGCAGTATTTT. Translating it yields CSARPTGDYTDTQYF.